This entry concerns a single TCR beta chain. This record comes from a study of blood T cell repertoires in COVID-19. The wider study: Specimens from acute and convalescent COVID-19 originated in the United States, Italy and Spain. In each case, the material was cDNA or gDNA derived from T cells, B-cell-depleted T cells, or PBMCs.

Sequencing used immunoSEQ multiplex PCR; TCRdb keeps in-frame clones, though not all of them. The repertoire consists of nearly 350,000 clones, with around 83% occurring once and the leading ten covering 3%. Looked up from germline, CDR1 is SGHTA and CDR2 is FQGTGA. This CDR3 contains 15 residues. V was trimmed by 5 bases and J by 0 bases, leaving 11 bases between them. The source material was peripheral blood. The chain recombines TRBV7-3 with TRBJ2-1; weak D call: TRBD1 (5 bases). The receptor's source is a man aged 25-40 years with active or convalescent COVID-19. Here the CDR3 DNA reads TGTGCCAGCAGCCCTGACAGATACTCCTACAATGAGCAGTTCTTC. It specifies CASSPDRYSYNEQFF. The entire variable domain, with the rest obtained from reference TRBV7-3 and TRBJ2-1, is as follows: GAGVSQTPSNKVTEKGKYVELRCDPISGHTALYWYRQSLGQGPEFLIYFQGTGAADDSGLPNDRFFAVRPEGSVSTLKIQRTERGDSAVYLCASSPDRYSYNEQFFGPGTRLTVL.